This T cell receptor beta chain was captured in a study of identical twins. Each CDR3 protein is one row after TCRdb ran MiXCR on the 5' RACE reads. The data hold fewer than 250,000 distinct CDR3 sequences, with approximately 9% observed a single time. This CDR3 contains 12 residues. CDR1 GTSNPN and CDR2 SVGIG come from the germline V gene (reference sequence). Study-wide findings and caveats: A lower insertion count was a feature of abundant cord blood beta clonotypes, with no such feature in memory repertoires. The study found weaker excess twin sharing in beta out-of-frame sequences. Zero-insertion findings could be partly confounded by invariant cells (MAIT and iNKT cells). Out-of-frame TCR alpha sharing in monozygotic twins exceeded recombination model predictions.

Turning to this clonotype: No antigen is known for it.

This clonotype was sampled from a woman aged 18-29 years in good health. The chain links TRBV30 to TRBJ2-3, with D perhaps matching TRBD2 (5 bases). Input material: memory (CD45RO+) T cells sorted from blood. CDR3 nucleotides: TGTGCTGCGGGCGGGAGCACAGATACGCAGTATTTT. It specifies CAAGGSTDTQYF.